This T cell receptor (beta chain) was documented in a study of blood T cell repertoires in COVID-19. Assay used: immunoSEQ multiplex PCR; TCRdb lists only in-frame clones, some missing. The sample gives over 60,000 clones, roughly 88% of which show up once; less than 3% is in the top ten. Germline lookup yields CDR1 LNHDA and CDR2 SQIVND (reference sequence). The V end lost 5 bases, the J end lost 3 bases, and 10 bases lay between the germline ends. The CDR3 has 13 amino acids. Sequenced: peripheral blood. This clonotype originated in a man in his 70s with active or convalescent COVID-19. The chain employs TRBV19 and TRBJ1-1, with D perhaps matching TRBD1 (6 bases). CDR3 amino acids: CASSVTGYTEAFF. In DNA form, the CDR3 reads TGTGCCAGTAGTGTCACAGGGTACACTGAAGCTTTCTTT.